This entry features one T cell receptor (beta chain) sequence. This specimen comes from a study of cytomegalovirus exposure and HLA in healthy donors. Study context: Earlier, roughly 180 million T cells were analyzed, and 90 million to 120 million unique TCR beta sequences were found among them.

PCR amplification relied on 60 Vbeta primers (plus 13 Jbeta primers). Clones were read by immunoSEQ multiplex PCR, and TCRdb kept only the in-frame ones, dropping some. Among over 150,000 clones, under 90% were seen once, and the ten largest hold about 4.9%. V shed 4 bases, J shed 3 bases, and the junction held 4 bases outside the gene matches. The CDR3 covers 14 residues. CDR1 is LGHNA, CDR2 YNFKEQ, per germline. Material: PBMCs. The TCR comes from a man aged 18 to 30 in good health and CMV-seronegative. V is TRBV4-2 and J is TRBJ1-2; 8 bases are a match to TRBD1. This CDR3 is CASSPQGGDYGYTF. The DNA for the CDR3 is TGTGCCAGCAGCCCACAGGGGGGGGACTATGGCTACACCTTC.